A single sample gave rise to the 13 T cell receptor beta chains below, sequenced in a study of blood T cell repertoires in COVID-19. Produced via immunoSEQ multiplex PCR; TCRdb's table is partial and in-frame only. The profile shows 150,000 to 200,000 clones, about four fifths of them singletons. Material: peripheral blood. Receptors originate from a man younger than 35 with active or convalescent COVID-19.

The V call is TRBV7-2, the J call TRBJ1-2, with D uncertain. V was pared by 2 bases and J by 4 bases, with 8 bases between. The CDR3 extends over 13 amino acids. Germline values: CDR1 SGHTA, CDR2 FQGNSA. In nucleotides, the CDR3 is TGTGCCAGCAGCTTAAATTCCCGCTATGGCTACACCTTC. Amino acid sequence: CASSLNSRYGYTF.

The J gene is TRBJ2-7, the V gene TRBV6-6; TRBD1 agrees at 7 bases. The V and J ends lost 8 bases and 2 bases, in that order; junction bases with no gene match: 3. Germline loops: CDR1 MNHNY, CDR2 SVGAGI (reference sequence). CDR3 length: 12 residues. In DNA, the CDR3 is TGTGCCAGCGCCGGACAGGCCTACGAGCAGTACTTC. It yields the protein CASAGQAYEQYF.

The chain uses TRBV21-1 and TRBJ1-5. TRBV21-1 corresponds to a pseudogene. This CDR3 has 11 residues. CDR3 bases: TGTGCCAGCGGGGAGAATCAGCCCCAGCATTTT. Amino acid sequence: CASGENQPQHF.

This clone occurred once. The chain uses TRBV5-1 and TRBJ2-1; 8 nucleotides agree with TRBD1. This CDR3 has 15 amino acids. CDR1 and CDR2 (germline): SGHRS, YFSETQ. The ends lost 2 bases at V and 7 bases at J; junction bases unmatched: 8. The CDR3 coding sequence is TGCGCCAGCAGCTTAAGACAGGGGACGAATAATGAGCAGTTCTTC. Residues: CASSLRQGTNNEQFF.

This sequence joins TRBV28 and TRBJ2-5, with 10 bases identical to TRBD1. The germline CDR1 and CDR2 sequences are MDHEN and SYDVKM. With V trimmed by 10 bases and J by 5 bases, 10 bases remained unmatched. This CDR3 is 14 amino acids long. The CDR3 nucleotides read TGTGCCACCGACGCCGGGACAGGGGTGGAGACCCAGTACTTC. This sequence encodes CATDAGTGVETQYF.

The rearrangement links TRBV18 to TRBJ2-2; D is unclear. Trimming pared 2 bases from V and 0 bases from J, leaving 10 bases between. In germline, CDR1 is KGHSH, CDR2 LQKENI. The CDR3 covers 16 residues. The CDR3 coding sequence is TGTGCCAGCTCACCATTCGGAGACGCGAACACCGGGGAGCTGTTTTTT. Translated: CASSPFGDANTGELFF.

V usage is TRBV6-5 and J usage is TRBJ1-6, with no clear D. With 6 bases removed from V and 9 bases from J, the gap between germline ends came to 18 bases. Per the germline V gene, CDR1 is MNHEY and CDR2 is SVGAGI. This CDR3 region has 15 residues. The chain's CDR3 is CASRPQALRGSPLHF. CDR3 DNA: TGTGCCAGCAGACCCCAGGCCCTCCGTGGTTCACCCCTCCACTTT.

The chain carries TRBV7-9 and TRBJ2-5; 9 bases are shared with TRBD2. CDR1 is SEHNR and CDR2 is FQNEAQ in the germline V gene (reference sequence). This CDR3 spans 15 amino acids. The trim removed 4 bases at V and 1 base at J, leaving 4 bases unmatched. The CDR3 DNA reads TGTGCCAGCAGCTCGCTTAGCGGGAGCCAAGAGACCCAGTACTTC. Protein sequence: CASSSLSGSQETQYF. Based on the CDR3 plus reference TRBV7-9 and TRBJ2-5, the full variable domain is DTGVSQNPRHKITKRGQNVTFRCDPISEHNRLYWYRQTLGQGPEFLTYFQNEAQLEKSRLLSDRFSAERPKGSFSTLEIQRTEQGDSAMYLCASSSLSGSQETQYFGPGTRLLVL.

V is TRBV4-3 and J is TRBJ2-1, with 10 bases aligning to TRBD2. Unmatched junction bases numbered 15, after V lost 0 bases and J lost 7 bases. Germline CDR1 reads LGHNA; CDR2 reads YSLEER. The CDR3 is made up of 19 amino acids. The CDR3 coding sequence is TGCGCCAGCAGCCAAGATGGGTGGCCTAGCGGGAGTCTTGGGAATGAGCAGTTCTTC. Amino acids: CASSQDGWPSGSLGNEQFF.

The rearrangement links TRBV16 to TRBJ1-5; the D gene is possibly TRBD1 (5 bases). The V gene lost 1 base and the J gene lost 4 bases, with 14 bases spanning the gap. The CDR3 has 16 amino acids. Germline V gene data show CDR1 as KGHSY and CDR2 as FQNENV. CDR3 in DNA: TGTGCCAGCAGCCAATGGAGGGGACCGATGAATCAGCCCCAGCATTTT. Translating it yields CASSQWRGPMNQPQHF.

This chain links TRBV5-1 with TRBJ1-2, with D unresolved. CDR1 SGHRS and CDR2 YFSETQ come from the germline V gene. The CDR3 sequence is 15 residues long. V shed 2 bases and J shed 5 bases, with 16 bases lying between them. The CDR3 loop reads CASSLNVQTSYGYTF. The CDR3 nucleotides read TGCGCCAGCAGCTTAAACGTACAGACGAGTTATGGCTACACCTTC. Full variable domain (missing parts from reference TRBV5-1 and TRBJ1-2): KAGVTQTPRYLIKTRGQQVTLSCSPISGHRSVSWYQQTPGQGLQFLFEYFSETQRNKGNFPGRFSGRQFSNSRSEMNVSTLELGDSALYLCASSLNVQTSYGYTFGSGTRLTVV.

The rearrangement links TRBV14 to TRBJ2-6; 8 nucleotides align to TRBD2. The CDR3 totals 19 residues. CDR1 SGHDN and CDR2 FVKESK come from the germline V gene. Trimming at V came to 1 base and at J to 0 bases, leaving 8 bases not matched to a gene. The CDR3 sequence is CASSQGAHAGGSGANVLTF. In DNA form, the CDR3 reads TGTGCCAGCAGCCAAGGGGCCCATGCGGGGGGCTCTGGGGCCAACGTCCTGACTTTC.

Only one count was recorded for this clone. The chain uses TRBV7-2 and TRBJ2-5; 9 nucleotides agree with TRBD2. The CDR3 sequence is 14 residues long. The V and J ends lost 6 bases and 5 bases, in that order; junction bases with no gene match: 7. CDR1 and CDR2 from the germline V gene are SGHTA and FQGNSA. The CDR3 sequence is CASSRSGRGETQYF. The DNA for the CDR3 is TGTGCCAGCAGTCGTAGCGGGAGAGGTGAGACCCAGTACTTC. The whole variable domain, filled in from reference TRBV7-2 and TRBJ2-5, reads GAGVSQSPSNKVTEKGKDVELRCDPISGHTALYWYRQSLGQGLEFLIYFQGNSAPDKSGLPSDRFSAERTGGSVSTLTIQRTQQEDSAVYLCASSRSGRGETQYFGPGTRLLVL.